The rows below give T cell receptor beta chains drawn from one sample of a study of vaccination and CD4 T cells after COVID-19. TCRdb re-derived calls from the PCR reads in MiXCR, one entry per CDR3 protein. The sample lists more than 6,500 distinct CDR3 sequences; roughly 32% were seen once. Their antigens remain unidentified. Sequenced input: CD4+ T cells from blood, cultured in vitro. These receptors were taken from a human donor in good health. CDR3s include the opening cysteine and the closing phenylalanine or tryptophan. Fields, in order: D gene, J gene, clone size, V gene, CDR3 protein, CDR3 DNA. D genes are given only for firm matches. Rows give clone size only sometimes, using once, few, many, or a class for an expanded clone.

>TRBD1|TRBJ2-7|.|TRBV7-6
CASSRPGQGEQYF
TGTGCCAGCAGCCGACCCGGACAGGGCGAGCAGTACTTC
>.|TRBJ1-2|.|TRBV30
CAWSVGLYGYTF
TGTGCCTGGAGTGTAGGTCTCTATGGCTACACCTTC
>TRBD1|TRBJ1-6|medium-sized|TRBV20-1
CSARTGGRSGSPLHF
TGCAGTGCAAGGACAGGGGGAAGGAGCGGTTCACCCCTCCACTTT
>.|TRBJ1-4|.|TRBV7-6
CASSLAPRSEKLFF
TGTGCCAGCAGCTTAGCCCCACGGAGTGAAAAACTGTTTTTT
>TRBD1|TRBJ2-2|.|TRBV27
CASRMGQGNTGELFF
TGTGCCAGCAGGATGGGACAGGGGAACACCGGGGAGCTGTTTTTT
>.|TRBJ1-6|.|TRBV6-1
CASSLLTPQQAPLHF
TGTGCCAGCAGTCTTCTGACACCCCAGCAGGCACCCCTCCACTTT
>.|TRBJ1-2|.|TRBV20-1
CSARDLRRDYGYTF
TGCAGTGCTAGAGACCTGAGACGAGATTATGGCTACACCTTC
>.|TRBJ1-2|.|TRBV14
CASSQVGEGYTF
TGTGCCAGCAGCCAAGTAGGAGAAGGCTACACCTTC
>.|TRBJ1-5|.|TRBV24-1
CATSDQYSNQPQHF
TGTGCCACCAGTGATCAGTATAGCAATCAGCCCCAGCATTTT
>.|TRBJ2-3|.|TRBV24-1
CATSDTVRRYLIASTDTQYF
TGTGCCACCAGCGATACCGTCAGGAGGTATTTAATAGCTAGCACAGATACGCAGTATTTT
>TRBD2|TRBJ2-2|.|TRBV19
CASSAGLAVTNTGELFF
TGTGCCAGTAGTGCCGGACTAGCGGTTACGAACACCGGGGAGCTGTTTTTT
>.|TRBJ1-2|.|TRBV20-1
CSASPDRNYGYTF
TGCAGTGCTAGCCCCGACAGGAACTATGGCTACACCTTC
>.|TRBJ2-3|few|TRBV20-1
CSARYRGTDTQYF
TGCAGTGCTAGATACCGAGGCACAGATACGCAGTATTTT
>TRBD1|TRBJ1-1|.|TRBV14
CASSHEQGSRTEAFF
TGTGCCAGCAGCCACGAACAGGGGAGCCGCACTGAAGCTTTCTTT
>TRBD1|TRBJ1-1|few|TRBV20-1
CSASWTGTNTEAFF
TGCAGTGCCTCTTGGACAGGGACGAACACTGAAGCTTTCTTT
>.|TRBJ1-2|few|TRBV2
CASMGGQEPYGYTF
TGTGCCAGCATGGGGGGTCAGGAGCCCTATGGCTACACCTTC
>.|TRBJ1-2|.|TRBV5-4
CASSWEGSGTGGYTF
TGTGCCAGCAGCTGGGAGGGGTCAGGGACTGGTGGCTACACCTTC
>.|TRBJ1-1|.|TRBV7-9
CASSLDDTEAFF
TGTGCCAGCAGCTTAGACGACACTGAAGCTTTCTTT
>TRBD1|TRBJ1-6|few|TRBV10-3
CAISLWTGPNSPLHF
TGTGCCATCAGTCTTTGGACAGGTCCTAATTCACCCCTCCACTTT
>TRBD1|TRBJ1-2|few|TRBV19
CATEDRGNGYGYTF
TGTGCCACCGAGGACAGGGGGAATGGCTATGGCTACACCTTC
>.|TRBJ1-2|.|TRBV5-1
CASSMSLGYGYTF
TGCGCCAGCTCGATGAGTTTAGGCTATGGCTACACCTTC
>.|TRBJ2-7|.|TRBV19
CASSIWGEQYF
TGTGCCAGTAGTATATGGGGAGAGCAGTACTTC
>.|TRBJ2-7|.|TRBV11-2
CASSLGHEQYF
TGTGCCAGCAGCTTAGGTCACGAGCAGTACTTC
>.|TRBJ2-2|.|TRBV7-7
CASSLIRSAGELFF
TGTGCTAGCAGCTTAATTCGTTCTGCCGGGGAGCTGTTTTTT
>.|TRBJ1-5|few|TRBV19
CASSIEGGWDQPQHF
TGTGCCAGTAGTATAGAGGGAGGGTGGGATCAGCCCCAGCATTTT
>.|TRBJ2-7|.|TRBV12-3/TRBV12-4
CASSFTVVFYEQYF
TGTGCCAGCAGTTTCACGGTTGTTTTCTACGAGCAGTACTTC
>TRBD1|TRBJ1-2|.|TRBV12-3/TRBV12-4
CASRNQGADGYTF
TGTGCCAGCCGCAATCAGGGGGCAGATGGCTACACCTTC
>TRBD1|TRBJ1-2|few|TRBV20-1
CSAVSTGGDGYTF
TGCAGTGCCGTATCGACAGGGGGCGATGGCTACACCTTC
>.|TRBJ1-1|few|TRBV28
CASSPLQGMVTEAFF
TGTGCCAGCAGTCCCCTACAGGGTATGGTCACTGAAGCTTTCTTT
>TRBD1|TRBJ2-7|few|TRBV6-1
CASSDPGQGGSYEQYF
TGTGCCAGCAGCGATCCGGGACAGGGGGGCTCCTACGAGCAGTACTTC
>.|TRBJ1-2|.|TRBV5-5
CASSPGGTYSLDGYTF
TGTGCCAGCAGCCCGGGGGGGACCTACTCATTGGACGGCTACACCTTC
>.|TRBJ2-2|.|TRBV2
CASSVLDVGTGELFF
TGTGCCAGCAGTGTCCTAGACGTTGGCACCGGGGAGCTGTTTTTT
>.|TRBJ1-5|.|TRBV30
CAWSGADSNQPQHF
TGTGCCTGGTCGGGTGCCGATAGCAATCAGCCCCAGCATTTT
>.|TRBJ1-1|medium-sized|TRBV11-2
CASSFWGTHTEAFF
TGTGCCAGCAGCTTCTGGGGCACTCACACTGAAGCTTTCTTT
>.|TRBJ2-5|.|TRBV10-2
CASSVTAGDQETQYF
TGCGCCAGCAGTGTAACAGCGGGTGATCAAGAGACCCAGTACTTC
>.|TRBJ1-4|.|TRBV25-1
CASSEPPSEEKLFF
TGTGCCAGCAGTGAGCCTCCCTCGGAGGAAAAACTGTTTTTT
>.|TRBJ2-6|few|TRBV7-9
CASSLVGLTF
TGTGCCAGCAGCTTAGTGGGGCTAACTTTC
>.|TRBJ1-4|.|TRBV20-1
CSAEGLGKEKLFF
TGCAGTGCTGAGGGACTCGGCAAGGAAAAACTGTTTTTT